This T cell receptor beta chain is drawn from a study of cytomegalovirus exposure and HLA in healthy donors. At the level of the study: As released early, the data held 85 million to 95 million unique TCRs from HLA-typed donors. Study-level points and caveats: It was in a later analysis that TCR association rates were seen to vary by HLA locus, highest for DRB1 and lowest for HLA-C. Upon later analysis, HLA-associated TCR beta chains proved more clonally expanded than other, equally common chains.

CDR3 length: 13 residues. Trimming pared 0 bases from V and 6 bases from J, leaving 9 bases between. Germline V gene sequence: CDR1 SNHLY, CDR2 FYNNEI. A multiplex PCR was run with 60 Vbeta primers and 13 Jbeta primers. Data came from immunoSEQ multiplex PCR; TCRdb stores just in-frame clones and leaves some out. Counted here are about 140,000 clones, around 82% occurring once; the ten biggest clones make up less than 3%. In regard to this clone: Its antigen is not identified.

The receptor was derived from a man aged 50-60 years in good health and CMV-seronegative. The gene calls are TRBV2 and TRBJ2-7; D is uncertain. The sequencing input was PBMCs. CDR3 region: CASSEARSGEQYF. The CDR3 DNA sequence: TGTGCCAGCAGTGAAGCGCGATCAGGCGAGCAGTACTTC.